The next 9 T cell receptor beta chains were all read from a single sample in a study of T cell changes during pregnancy in multiple sclerosis. The table came from immunoSEQ multiplex PCR; TCRdb's copy has only in-frame clones and leaves some out. The sample has tens of thousands of clones; about 90% are singletons. This material consisted of CD8+ T cells from peripheral blood mononuclear cells, taken after pregnancy. These receptors all stem from a female donor with multiple sclerosis, enrolled in a pregnancy study.

This chain links TRBV10-3 with TRBJ2-2; 11 bases align to TRBD1. V shed 2 bases, J shed 4 bases, and the junction held 6 bases outside the gene matches. The CDR3 has 17 residues. Germline V gene lookup returns CDR1 ENHRY and CDR2 SYGVKD. CDR3 protein: CAISEPPGTGGTGELFF. The CDR3 coding sequence is TGTGCCATCAGTGAGCCGCCCGGGACAGGGGGCACCGGGGAGCTGTTTTTT.

J is TRBJ2-1 and V is TRBV29-1; D is unresolved. The V gene lost 8 bases and the J gene lost 6 bases, with 14 bases spanning the gap. CDR1 is SQVTM, CDR2 ANQGSEA, per germline. This CDR3 comprises 12 residues. In DNA form, the CDR3 reads TGCAGCTATATTCCGGGTGTCAATGAGCAGTTCTTC. It encodes CSYIPGVNEQFF.

V and J are TRBV4-3 and TRBJ2-7; D may be TRBD2 (5 bases). The CDR3 covers 15 residues. Trimming removed 1 base at V and 2 bases at J, with 12 bases between. Germline V gives CDR1 LGHNA, CDR2 YSLEER. CDR3 sequence reads: CASSQGSGITYEQYF. CDR3 DNA sequence: TGCGCCAGCAGCCAAGGAAGCGGAATTACCTACGAGCAGTACTTC.

The V gene is TRBV5-6, the J gene TRBJ2-1; 12 bases match TRBD2. Trimming at V came to 4 bases and at J to 6 bases, leaving 5 bases not matched to a gene. Per germline, CDR1 SGHDT and CDR2 YYEEEE. This CDR3 is 15 amino acids long. CDR3 coding DNA: TGTGCCAGCAGCCCCGGACTAGCGGGACCCAATGAGCAGTTCTTC. Protein sequence: CASSPGLAGPNEQFF.

The chain has TRBV29-1 and TRBJ2-7; D uncertain. CDR1 SQVTM and CDR2 ANQGSEA come from the germline V gene. The CDR3 is 12 residues long. V was clipped by 5 bases and J by 7 bases, with 15 bases between them. The CDR3 coding sequence is TGCAGCGTTAGGCTGCAGGCCGTGGAGCAGTACTTC. It codes for CSVRLQAVEQYF.

This clone was counted a single time. The rearrangement joins TRBV4-2 to TRBJ2-3; D may be TRBD2 (5 bases). V was trimmed by 1 base and J by 5 bases, leaving 19 bases between them. The V gene's germline CDR1 is LGHNA and CDR2 YNFKEQ. This CDR3 comprises 17 residues. Here the CDR3 DNA reads TGTGCCAGCAGCCAAGTGATCAGCGGCTTATTGATAGATACGCAGTATTTT. This sequence encodes CASSQVISGLLIDTQYF.

The V and J genes are TRBV29-1 and TRBJ1-5; D is unclear. Germline CDR1 is SQVTM and CDR2 is ANQGSEA. The length of the CDR3 is 14 residues. V was pared by 4 bases and J by 0 bases, with 10 bases between. The CDR3 here is CSVVDGYSNQPQHF. CDR3 DNA sequence: TGCAGCGTTGTCGACGGGTATAGCAATCAGCCCCAGCATTTT. Complete variable domain (other parts from reference TRBV29-1 and TRBJ1-5): SAVISQKPSRDICQRGTSLTIQCQVDSQVTMMFWYRQQPGQSLTLIATANQGSEATYESGFVIDKFPISRPNLTFSTLTVSNMSPEDSSIYLCSVVDGYSNQPQHFGDGTRLSIL.

Only one count was recorded for this clone. The V gene is TRBV7-9, the J gene TRBJ2-5; 9 nucleotides match TRBD1. This CDR3 is 14 amino acids long. The J segment lost 4 bases and the V segment lost 7 bases, leaving 7 bases of the junction unmatched. Germline V gene lookup returns CDR1 SEHNR and CDR2 FQNEAQ (reference sequence). CDR3 loop: CASIYDRGRETQYF. As DNA, the CDR3 is TGTGCCAGCATCTACGACAGGGGGAGAGAGACCCAGTACTTC.

The chain uses TRBV7-8 and TRBJ2-1; TRBD2 aligns across 7 bases. Germline lookup yields CDR1 SGHVS and CDR2 FQNEAQ. This CDR3 has 15 amino acids. Unmatched junction bases numbered 7, after V lost 1 base and J lost 7 bases. CDR3 region: CASSLEGRLANEQFF. The CDR3 DNA reads as TGTGCCAGCAGCTTAGAAGGCCGACTAGCAAATGAGCAGTTCTTC.